These 10 T cell receptor beta chains were sequenced from one sample in a study of blood T cell repertoires in COVID-19. The protocol was immunoSEQ multiplex PCR, while the TCRdb copy is restricted to in-frame clones and leaves out a portion. This table has about 400,000 clones, approximately 87% appearing once. Sequencing was performed on PBMCs or T cells enriched from blood (not recorded which). These receptors came from a woman between 45 and 60 years old who had recovered from COVID-19.

The chain recombines TRBV5-1 with TRBJ2-5; TRBD2 matches at 12 bases. Losses at the gene ends were 7 bases for V and 1 base for J; bases not matched to a gene: 8. The CDR3 has 16 residues. Germline CDR1 SGHRS, CDR2 YFSETQ. The CDR3 loop reads CASALGLAGSQETQYF. The CDR3 bases are TGCGCCAGCGCACTCGGACTAGCGGGGAGCCAAGAGACCCAGTACTTC.

This clone came up a few times. The rearrangement links TRBV6-2 or TRBV6-3 to TRBJ2-5, with 12 bases lining up with TRBD2. Per the germline V gene, CDR1 is MNHEY and CDR2 is SVGEGT. V was pared by 5 bases and J by 5 bases, with 6 bases of the junction left unmatched. The CDR3 is made up of 15 amino acids. The CDR3 nucleotides read TGTGCCAGCAGTCCGCGACTAGCGGGGGCGGAGACCCAGTACTTC. Translating gives CASSPRLAGAETQYF.

The J gene is TRBJ2-2, the V gene TRBV7-9, with D perhaps matching TRBD2 (6 bases). The CDR3 runs 14 residues. CDR1 SEHNR and CDR2 FQNEAQ come from the germline V gene (reference sequence). V lost 4 bases, J lost 7 bases, and 13 bases lay in between. This CDR3 reads CASSSLLASGELFF. The CDR3 nucleotides are TGTGCCAGCAGCTCCCTACTAGCAAGCGGGGAGCTGTTTTTT.

The V call is TRBV29-1, the J call TRBJ2-7, with D perhaps matching TRBD2 (8 bases). The germline V and J ends were trimmed by 5 bases and 4 bases, with 15 bases remaining between them. CDR1 is SQVTM and CDR2 is ANQGSEA in the germline V gene. The CDR3 consists of 13 residues. CDR3 DNA: TGCAGCGTTCGACAGGGCGGGGGGTACGAGCAGTACTTC. Translated: CSVRQGGGYEQYF.

As concerns this clone: At the DNA level, this CDR3 is encoded by other sequences in the same sample as well. This chain joins TRBV7-9 and TRBJ1-4, with a weak D call TRBD1 (6 bases). The length of the CDR3 is 15 residues. Germline assignment: CDR1 SEHNR and CDR2 FQNEAQ (reference sequence). Trimming stripped 5 bases from V and 2 bases from J, with 12 bases between. The CDR3 sequence is CASSLTGPTNEKLFF. The CDR3 region has the DNA TGTGCCAGCAGCCTGACAGGCCCGACTAATGAAAAACTGTTTTTT.

The sample holds one count of this clone. The rearrangement links TRBV9 to TRBJ2-3, with 9 bases aligning to TRBD2. CDR3 length: 15 residues. The trim removed 2 bases at V and 6 bases at J, leaving 7 bases unmatched. Per the germline V gene, CDR1 is SGDLS and CDR2 is YYNGEE. The CDR3 region is CASSVYSGGRDTQYF. The CDR3 nucleotides read TGTGCCAGCAGCGTGTACAGCGGGGGGAGGGATACGCAGTATTTT.

The chain couples TRBV7-8 to TRBJ1-2; D uncertain. V dropped 2 bases and J dropped 4 bases, with 14 bases sitting between them. The V gene's germline CDR1 is SGHVS and CDR2 FQNEAQ. The CDR3 has 15 amino acids. CDR3 DNA sequence: TGTGCCAGCAGCTTAAGGGCCCGAGGGAGCTATGGCTACACCTTC. This sequence encodes CASSLRARGSYGYTF.

The gene calls are TRBV6-2 or TRBV6-3 and TRBJ1-2; the match to TRBD1 covers 9 bases. The CDR3 sequence is 19 residues long. Germline V gene data show CDR1 as MNHEY and CDR2 as SVGEGT. J gave up 4 bases and V 5 bases, and 20 bases lay outside the gene matches. In DNA, the CDR3 is TGTGCCAGCAGTCCACCTTTGCACGGACCGGGACAGGGAGTCTATGGCTACACCTTC. Its translation is CASSPPLHGPGQGVYGYTF.

The gene calls are TRBV5-6 and TRBJ1-3; D is uncertain. The V end lost 1 base, the J end lost 3 bases, and 8 bases lay between the germline ends. Per germline, CDR1 SGHDT and CDR2 YYEEEE. The CDR3 extends over 14 amino acids. The CDR3, as DNA: TGTGCCAGCAGCTTGCGGCGGGTTGGAAACACCATATATTTT. This translates into CASSLRRVGNTIYF.

This clone is a singleton in its sample. V is TRBV27 and J is TRBJ1-2, with D maybe TRBD1 (6 bases). V gave up 5 bases and J gave up 0 bases, with 10 bases separating them. The CDR3 covers 14 residues. Germline CDR1 is MNHEY and CDR2 is SMNVEV (reference sequence). CDR3 DNA: TGTGCCAGCAGTCAGGGGTCGGCTAACTATGGCTACACCTTC. It specifies CASSQGSANYGYTF.